This T cell receptor beta chain was sequenced in a study of OX40 agonist ivuxolimab in advanced cancers. Background on the study: Patients' therapy was ivuxolimab, an antibody that acts as an agonist of OX40 (CD134). Every 2 weeks, patients received ivuxolimab intravenously, dosed at 0.01 to 10 mg/kg. Study-wide results and caveats: In the 0.1 to 3.0 mg/kg range, CD4+ and CD8+ blood T cells had expanded clonally by week 6.

Anyone with autoimmune disease history or systemic immunosuppression was excluded. Concerning this clone itself: Its specificity is unknown.

Measured with immunoSEQ multiplex PCR; TCRdb has only the in-frame clones, and not every one. This table holds fewer than 9,000 clones, about four fifths found once. Per germline, CDR1 SEHNR and CDR2 FQNEAQ (reference sequence). This CDR3 has 14 residues. With 8 bases clipped from V and 5 bases from J, the junction kept 12 bases outside the gene matches. This clonotype originated in an adult with an advanced solid tumor such as melanoma, head and neck, liver or kidney cancer. The sequenced sample was CD4+ or CD8+ T cells sorted from blood, obtained in a trial of the OX40 agonist ivuxolimab. This chain joins TRBV7-9 and TRBJ2-7; 7 bases fit TRBD1. DNA of the CDR3: TGTGCCAGCTTCAGGGGGAACCCATCAGACGAGCAGTACTTC. Protein: CASFRGNPSDEQYF.